The rows below give T cell receptor beta chains drawn from one sample of a study of shared clonotypes between healthy human individuals. The repertoire was sequenced with immunoSEQ multiplex PCR; TCRdb's copy has only in-frame clones and lacks some. The sample holds around 1,100,000 clones, roughly 80% seen once. Sequencing was carried out using memory CD4+ T cells from PBMCs. All receptors come from a young man in good health. Some clones in this sample may be carry-over from other donors' samples. Both conserved end residues are part of each CDR3. A D gene is named only where the DNA matches it firmly. A clone size is listed for some rows: how often the clone was seen (once, few, many), or a class if it is expanded.

len,v_gene,j_gene,d_gene,abundance,CDR3nt,CDR3aa
14,TRBV15,TRBJ2-5,NA,once,TGTGCCACCAGCAGAGGGTGGGATTCGTGGACCCAGTACTTC,CATSRGWDSWTQYF
17,TRBV6-1,TRBJ2-7,TRBD2,few,TGTGCCAGCAGTAAAGCCAGGTTTCGGGAGGCGTCCTACGAGCAGTACTTC,CASSKARFREASYEQYF
12,TRBV6-5,TRBJ1-5,NA,NA,TGTGCCAGCAGTTACTCGGATCAGCCCCAGCATTTT,CASSYSDQPQHF
14,TRBV18,TRBJ1-5,NA,NA,TGTGCCAGCTCACCTGGGCGGGTCAATCAGCCCCAGCATTTT,CASSPGRVNQPQHF
13,TRBV30,TRBJ2-7,NA,NA,TGTGCCTGGGGCCCCGGACTTTCCTACGAGCAGTACTTC,CAWGPGLSYEQYF
15,TRBV5-6,TRBJ1-5,TRBD1,NA,TGTGCCAGCAGCCCGTCGACAGGGGGAGGCCAGCCCCAGCATTTT,CASSPSTGGGQPQHF
18,TRBV18,TRBJ2-1,NA,NA,TGTGCCAGCTCACCTGAACAGGGGGGGTTGAGCTCCTACAATGAGCAGTTCTTC,CASSPEQGGLSSYNEQFF
15,TRBV19,TRBJ2-5,TRBD2,NA,TGTGCCAGTAGTATAGTAGCGGGAGAACGGAAGACCCAGTACTTC,CASSIVAGERKTQYF
13,TRBV7-2,TRBJ1-1,NA,many,TGTGCCAGCAGCTACGGGACAAGTACTGAAGCTTTCTTT,CASSYGTSTEAFF
8,TRBV20-1,TRBJ2-3,NA,NA,TGCAGCCCTAATACGCAGTATTTT,CSPNTQYF
14,TRBV29-1,TRBJ1-2,TRBD1,NA,TGCAGCGTTGCAGACGGACAGGGGACCTATGGCTACACCTTC,CSVADGQGTYGYTF
13,TRBV28,TRBJ2-7,NA,NA,TGTGCCAGCAGTTTATCCGGTCCCTACGAGCAGTACTTC,CASSLSGPYEQYF
13,TRBV6-1,TRBJ1-2,NA,NA,TGTGCCAGCAGTGCACAGGGAGGGGATGGCTACACCTTC,CASSAQGGDGYTF
15,TRBV4-2,TRBJ2-7,TRBD2,NA,TGTGCCAGCAGCCGACGACTAGCGGGAGGATACGAGCAGTACTTC,CASSRRLAGGYEQYF
16,TRBV11-2,TRBJ2-4,NA,NA,TGTGCCAGCAGTGTAATGGGGGTCCTAGCCAAAAACATTCAGTACTTC,CASSVMGVLAKNIQYF
14,TRBV7-8,TRBJ1-5,NA,NA,TGTGCCAGCAGCTTGGTTTATAGCAATCAGCCCCAGCATTTT,CASSLVYSNQPQHF
13,TRBV2,TRBJ2-7,TRBD1,NA,TGTGCCAGCGAACGGGACAGGGTTAACGAGCAGTACTTC,CASERDRVNEQYF
14,TRBV29-1,TRBJ1-1,TRBD1,few,TGCAGCGTTGAAGATAACAGGGGGCCCCAGGAAGCTTTCTTT,CSVEDNRGPQEAFF
14,TRBV7-9,TRBJ2-7,NA,few,TGTGCCAGCAGCTTAGACGGGGACAATAGCGAGCAGTACTTC,CASSLDGDNSEQYF
14,TRBV6-5,TRBJ1-4,NA,NA,TGTGCCAGCAAGCGGGGGGCGACTAATGAAAAACTGTTTTTT,CASKRGATNEKLFF
16,TRBV28,TRBJ2-1,TRBD1,NA,TGTGCCAGCAGCAGGGGGTGGACAGGGTATTACAATGAGCAGTTCTTC,CASSRGWTGYYNEQFF
17,TRBV9,TRBJ2-7,TRBD1,once,TGTGCCAGCAGCGTCTCGGGAAGACCGGGACAGGGAAACGAGCAGTACTTC,CASSVSGRPGQGNEQYF
19,TRBV2,TRBJ2-1,NA,NA,TGTGCCAGCAGTGCGCGGGTACCCCATCATCAACAGCGATACAATGAGCAGTTCTTC,CASSARVPHHQQRYNEQFF
15,TRBV5-1,TRBJ2-5,NA,NA,TGCGCCAGCTTCCGTACACCGGGCGGTACGGAGACCCAGTACTTC,CASFRTPGGTETQYF
13,TRBV7-2,TRBJ1-4,NA,NA,TGTGCCAGCAGCTTAGGTGGGGGTGAAAAACTGTTTTTT,CASSLGGGEKLFF
13,TRBV29-1,TRBJ2-5,NA,NA,TGCAGCGTTGAAGATCCGAAGAACCCTACCCAGTACTTC,CSVEDPKNPTQYF
14,TRBV2,TRBJ1-1,TRBD1,NA,TGTGCCAGCAGCCTACGGACAGGGGAGGCTGAAGCTTTCTTT,CASSLRTGEAEAFF
15,TRBV9,TRBJ2-1,TRBD2,few,TGTGCCAGCAGCGTGGATAGCGGGGATTGGAATGAGCAGTTCTTC,CASSVDSGDWNEQFF
11,TRBV29-1,TRBJ1-1,NA,NA,TGCAGCGTTGGATCATACACTGAAGCTTTCTTT,CSVGSYTEAFF
13,TRBV18,TRBJ1-1,NA,NA,TGTGCCAGCTCACCAAGGTCGGGAGATAGGGCTTTCTTT,CASSPRSGDRAFF
16,TRBV7-3,TRBJ1-1,TRBD1,NA,TGTGCCAGCAGCTTAACGGGACAGCGGGTGAACACTGAAGCTTTCTTT,CASSLTGQRVNTEAFF
13,TRBV5-1,TRBJ1-2,TRBD1,NA,TGCGCCAGCAGCTACGGGACAGGGGATGGCTACACCTTC,CASSYGTGDGYTF
13,TRBV29-1,TRBJ1-1,TRBD1,NA,TGCAGCGTTGTGGGCAGGGGGCTTGAGGAAGCTTTCTTT,CSVVGRGLEEAFF
12,TRBV5-1,TRBJ2-1,NA,NA,TGCGCCAGCAGCTTGAGGGGGGATGAGCAGTTCTTC,CASSLRGDEQFF
13,TRBV6-1,TRBJ1-1,NA,NA,TGTGCCAGCAGCTCGCGGGGGAACACTGAAGCTTTCTTT,CASSSRGNTEAFF
20,TRBV27,TRBJ2-5,TRBD2,NA,TGTGCCAGCAGTCCCACCCGGCTAGCGGGAGGGCCCTGGCAACAAGAGACCCAGTACTTC,CASSPTRLAGGPWQQETQYF
15,TRBV15,TRBJ2-5,NA,NA,TGTGCCACCAGCAGAGATAGGTTTTTCCAAGAGACCCAGTACTTC,CATSRDRFFQETQYF
14,TRBV7-3,TRBJ2-3,NA,NA,TGTGCCAGCAGCTATTCAGGGGGGACAGATACGCAGTATTTT,CASSYSGGTDTQYF
14,TRBV2,TRBJ1-1,NA,once,TGTGCCAGCAGTGAAAACCCCGGGGGTACTGAAGCTTTCTTT,CASSENPGGTEAFF
15,TRBV5-1,TRBJ2-2,NA,NA,TGCGCCAGCAGCTTGGTTACAGGGGAGGCCGGGGAGCTGTTTTTT,CASSLVTGEAGELFF
15,TRBV7-2,TRBJ2-7,TRBD2,NA,TGTGCCAGCAGCTCCAGACTAGCGGGAGATTACGAGCAGTACTTC,CASSSRLAGDYEQYF
16,TRBV7-8,TRBJ1-5,TRBD1,once,TGTGCCAGCAGCCTTAACAGGGGGGGTAACAATCAGCCCCAGCATTTT,CASSLNRGGNNQPQHF
13,TRBV19,TRBJ2-3,NA,NA,TGTGCCAGTAGTCTAGGGGAGTCAGATACGCAGTATTTT,CASSLGESDTQYF
14,TRBV6-6,TRBJ2-7,TRBD1,NA,TGTGCCAGCAGTTACTCTGGGACAGCCTACGAGCAGTACTTC,CASSYSGTAYEQYF
13,TRBV6-5,TRBJ1-1,NA,few,TGTGCCAGCTTGGCGGGGGGGAACACTGAAGCTTTCTTT,CASLAGGNTEAFF
12,TRBV5-4,TRBJ2-1,NA,NA,TGTGCCAGCAGCTTGGGAATAGGGTTGGTGTTCTTC,CASSLGIGLVFF
13,TRBV28,TRBJ2-7,NA,once,TGTGCCAGCAGTCTACCCTACAGGGACGAGCAGTACTTC,CASSLPYRDEQYF
14,TRBV9,TRBJ1-2,NA,NA,TGTGCCAGCAGCGCCCTCTTCCCTATAGGTGGCTACACCTTC,CASSALFPIGGYTF
15,TRBV5-1,TRBJ2-3,NA,NA,TGCGCCAGCAGCTTGGAACAGCCCCCCACAGATACGCAGTATTTT,CASSLEQPPTDTQYF
12,TRBV7-2,TRBJ1-1,NA,once,TGTGCCAGCAGCTCTTGGGGAGGGAGGGCTTTCTTT,CASSSWGGRAFF
15,TRBV4-1,TRBJ2-7,NA,NA,TGCGCCAGCAGCCACCATCGTGCCTTGGGGGACGAGCAGTACTTC,CASSHHRALGDEQYF
15,TRBV27,TRBJ2-7,NA,NA,TGTGCCAGCGGGTCCGGCGGAAGGGGGATTCGCGAGCAGTACTTC,CASGSGGRGIREQYF
16,TRBV4-1,TRBJ1-5,NA,NA,TGCGCCAGCAGCCAAGGAGGGCGGTATAGCAATCAGCCCCAGCATTTT,CASSQGGRYSNQPQHF
16,TRBV15,TRBJ2-7,NA,NA,TGTGCCACCAGCAGAGACAGGGCCTCCTCTACCTACGAGCAGTACTTC,CATSRDRASSTYEQYF
13,TRBV6-1,TRBJ2-3,NA,many,TGTGCCAGCACCCTAGGGGACACGGATACGCAGTATTTT,CASTLGDTDTQYF
14,TRBV5-6,TRBJ2-7,NA,once,TGTGCCAGCAGCTTTCGGCAGGGAAGCCACGAGCAGTACTTC,CASSFRQGSHEQYF
14,TRBV18,TRBJ2-7,TRBD2,NA,TGTGCCAGCTCCCCGGGACTAGCGTTATACGAGCAGTACTTC,CASSPGLALYEQYF
18,TRBV4-1,TRBJ1-5,TRBD1,NA,TGCGCCAGCAGCCAAGATTCAAGGGGGCGCGAAGGAAGTCAGCCCCAGCATTTT,CASSQDSRGREGSQPQHF
13,TRBV6-6,TRBJ1-4,NA,once,TGTGCCAGCGGGGGTCGTTGGGGGGAAAAACTGTTTTTT,CASGGRWGEKLFF